This T cell receptor (beta chain) was sequenced during a study of T cell responses to AZD1222 COVID-19 vaccine. Data came from immunoSEQ multiplex PCR; TCRdb stores just in-frame clones and leaves some out. The table records roughly 80,000 clones, approximately 90% of them present only once. The study's findings and limits: Researchers report vaccine-associated CD4 TCRs spanning spike, with dominance at 160-218 and 743-854. Spike-specific TCRs gained breadth and depth after people received two AZD1222 doses. Only a handful of AZD1222 recipients, roughly 6 in all, had baseline seropositivity. Reportedly, close to half of spike-specific TCRs are directed against unmutated variant regions.

The sample holds one count of this clone. Its antigen is still unknown. The material sequenced was peripheral blood, taken 28 days after the second AZD1222 dose. This TCR derives from an adult who received the AZD1222 COVID-19 vaccine.

The CDR3 spells CASSGGGYNEQFF. The DNA for the CDR3 is TGTGCCAGCAGTGGGGGCGGATACAATGAGCAGTTCTTC. The chain combines TRBV25-1 with TRBJ2-1, with D tentatively TRBD1 (5 bases). Germline assignment: CDR1 MGHDK and CDR2 SYGVNS. V lost 4 bases and J 4 bases, leaving 8 bases between the germline ends. CDR3 length equals 13 residues.